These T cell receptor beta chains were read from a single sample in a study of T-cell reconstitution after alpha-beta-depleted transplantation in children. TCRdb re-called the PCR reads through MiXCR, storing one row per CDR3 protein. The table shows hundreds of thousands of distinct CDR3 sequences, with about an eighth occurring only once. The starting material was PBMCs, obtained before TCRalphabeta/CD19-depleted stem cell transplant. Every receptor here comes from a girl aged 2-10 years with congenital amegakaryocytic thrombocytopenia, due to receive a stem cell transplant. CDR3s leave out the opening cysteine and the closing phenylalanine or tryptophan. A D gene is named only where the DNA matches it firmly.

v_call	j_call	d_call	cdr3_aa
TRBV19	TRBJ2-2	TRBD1	ASQPWGTGYTGELF
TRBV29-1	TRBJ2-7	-	SVEGGDLYEQY
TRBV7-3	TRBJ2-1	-	ASSPLGRANYNEQF
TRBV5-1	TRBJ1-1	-	ASSSGTENTEAF
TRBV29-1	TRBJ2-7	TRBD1	SVAATGIGEQY
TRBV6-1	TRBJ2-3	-	ASSPRGSTDTQY
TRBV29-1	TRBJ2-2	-	SVQSMRVGTGELF
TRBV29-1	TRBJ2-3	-	SVEGPVGSSTDTQY
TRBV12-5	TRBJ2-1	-	ASGLGGIYEQF
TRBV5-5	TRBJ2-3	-	ASSFGSGLSTDTQY
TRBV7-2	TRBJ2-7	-	ASSLRPGGYEQY
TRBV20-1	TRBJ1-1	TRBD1	SAIAGGGNTEAF
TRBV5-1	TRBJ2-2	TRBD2	ASSPGTSGEIRNTGELF
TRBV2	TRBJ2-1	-	ASSGSPSDNEQF
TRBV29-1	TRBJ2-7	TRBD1	SVKGAGTYPYEQY
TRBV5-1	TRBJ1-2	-	ASSQIPGSTKDGYT
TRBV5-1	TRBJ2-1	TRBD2	ASSLLAGGFLYNEQF
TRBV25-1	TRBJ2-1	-	ASSNVFEGRINEQF
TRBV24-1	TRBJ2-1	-	ATSADPATNEQF
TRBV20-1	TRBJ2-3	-	SARPVSTDTQY
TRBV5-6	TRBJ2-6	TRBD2	ASSLSLAGVAGANVLT
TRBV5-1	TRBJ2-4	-	ASSLVGRFDIQY
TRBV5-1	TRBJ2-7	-	ASSDPFRGRYEQY
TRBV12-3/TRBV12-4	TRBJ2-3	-	ASSSTGLGDTQY
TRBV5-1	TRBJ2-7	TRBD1	ASSLIWGQDAYEQY
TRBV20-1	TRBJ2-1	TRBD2	TLAGGPSYNEQF
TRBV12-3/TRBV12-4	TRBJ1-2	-	ASSGDGNLGYT
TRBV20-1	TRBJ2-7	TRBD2	SAPLSGRAGEQY
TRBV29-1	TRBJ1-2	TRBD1	SVGTGGTTSSYT
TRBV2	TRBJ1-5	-	ASTGPGNNQPQH
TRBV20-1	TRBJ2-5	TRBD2	SASRPGLAGGKETQY
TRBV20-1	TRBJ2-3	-	SAPRSTDTQY